Shown below are 19 T cell receptor beta chains from a single sample sequenced in a study of T-cell memory formation after mild COVID-19. MiXCR was run by TCRdb on the 5' RACE reads, yielding one entry per CDR3 protein. The data hold roughly 250,000 distinct CDR3 sequences, with 16% observed a single time. The sequencing sample was made of PBMCs or a T cell subset sorted from them (not recorded which). These receptors were collected from a man between 18 and 35 years old who had mild COVID-19 (a few samples of this study predate the infection). Cell type and time point are not known.

This clonotype was counted only a few times. This chain links TRBV20-1 with TRBJ1-3; D is ambiguous. Germline assignment: CDR1 DFQATT and CDR2 SNEGSKA (reference sequence). This CDR3 is built from 12 residues. In DNA, the CDR3 is TGCGCTTACTTCGTCTCTGGAAACACCATATATTTT. The encoded protein is CAYFVSGNTIYF.

CDR3 amino acids: CASKSGVGTEAFF. The CDR3 region has the DNA TGTGCCAGCAAATCGGGGGTGGGTACTGAAGCTTTCTTT. This chain uses TRBV12-3 or TRBV12-4 with TRBJ1-1; D is perhaps TRBD1 (5 bases). The CDR3 extends over 13 amino acids. Trimming cost V 7 bases and J 5 bases, with 14 bases left between them.

The V gene is TRBV20-1, the J gene TRBJ2-1; no clear D gene. Trimming pared 1 base from V and 8 bases from J, leaving 12 bases between. From germline, CDR1 is DFQATT and CDR2 SNEGSKA (reference sequence). This CDR3 contains 13 residues. The CDR3 nucleotides are TGCAGTGCTAGAGTTAACGGTAGAGATGAGCAGTTCTTC. This translates into CSARVNGRDEQFF.

The chain has TRBV6-6 and TRBJ2-5; TRBD2 agrees at 8 bases. In germline, CDR1 is MNHNY, CDR2 SVGAGI (reference sequence). The CDR3 is 13 amino acids. The ends lost 6 bases at V and 4 bases at J; junction bases unmatched: 4. The CDR3 DNA reads TGTGCCAGCAGGGCGGGGGGCTCAGAGACCCAGTACTTC. It translates to CASRAGGSETQYF.

This clonotype has a handful of counts. One end of the junction fails to match germline, which may point to a read error. This chain uses TRBV7-7 with TRBJ2-5; D is ambiguous. CDR1 and CDR2 (germline): SSHAT, FNYEAQ (reference sequence). There are 13 residues in the CDR3. CDR3 in DNA: TGTGCTAGCAGCTTAGGCCCCCTCGAGACCCAGTACTTC. It encodes CASSLGPLETQYF.

This clonotype was counted only a few times. V and J are TRBV18 and TRBJ2-3; TRBD2 agrees at 8 bases. Trimming took 2 bases from V and 2 from J; bases not matched to a gene: 3. Germline V gene data show CDR1 as KGHSH and CDR2 as LQKENI. CDR3 length equals 15 residues. The CDR3 here is CASSPAGGTTDTQYF. The CDR3 DNA reads as TGTGCCAGCTCACCAGCGGGGGGAACCACAGATACGCAGTATTTT. Supplemented by reference TRBV18 and TRBJ2-3, the full variable domain reads NAGVMQNPRHLVRRRGQEARLRCSPMKGHSHVYWYRQLPEEGLKFMVYLQKENIIDESGMPKERFSAEFPKEGPSILRIQQVVRGDSAAYFCASSPAGGTTDTQYFGPGTRLTVL.

J is TRBJ1-2 and V is TRBV6-6; D unresolved. V was cut by 1 base and J by 6 bases, with 12 bases left in between. The CDR3 extends over 14 amino acids. CDR1 and CDR2 (germline): MNHNY, SVGAGI (reference sequence). CDR3 DNA sequence: TGTGCCAGCAGTTACTTCCCTGAGCAGGATGGCTACACCTTC. It yields the protein CASSYFPEQDGYTF.

About this clonotype itself: Since a much larger clone is just one base distant, this may be a read error. The V and J genes are TRBV12-3 or TRBV12-4 and TRBJ2-3; 8 bases are shared with TRBD2. V trimming: 4 bases; J trimming: 9 bases; junction bases outside the gene matches: 6. The CDR3 is 13 residues long. The CDR3 nucleotides are TGTGCCAGCAGTTCACCTGTAGCGGGGACGCAGTATTTT. It yields the protein CASSSPVAGTQYF.

In its sample, this clonotype was seen a few times. J is TRBJ2-7 and V is TRBV12-3 or TRBV12-4; D is uncertain. The V gene lost 4 bases and the J gene lost 9 bases, with 10 bases spanning the gap. CDR3 length equals 11 residues. The CDR3 region has the DNA TGTGCCAGCAGTTCCGGGCCCGGGCAGTACTTC. Its protein product is CASSSGPGQYF.

This clonotype was found a few times. J is TRBJ2-7 and V is TRBV7-2, with 10 bases matching TRBD2. Germline V gene lookup returns CDR1 SGHTA and CDR2 FQGNSA. V gave up 5 bases and J gave up 4 bases; unmatched junction bases: 8. This CDR3 has 15 amino acids. The CDR3 sequence is CASSLSGTSAYEQYF. CDR3 in DNA: TGTGCCAGCAGCCTATCCGGGACTAGCGCTTACGAGCAGTACTTC. The full variable domain, completed using reference TRBV7-2 and TRBJ2-7, is GAGVSQSPSNKVTEKGKDVELRCDPISGHTALYWYRQSLGQGLEFLIYFQGNSAPDKSGLPSDRFSAERTGGSVSTLTIQRTQQEDSAVYLCASSLSGTSAYEQYFGPGTRLTVT.

This clonotype was detected ten times or more. This sequence joins TRBV2 and TRBJ2-3; the match to TRBD2 covers 8 bases. CDR1 SNHLY and CDR2 FYNNEI come from the germline V gene. The CDR3 has 14 amino acids. After removal of 5 bases from V and 5 bases from J, the junction contained 6 bases not matched to a gene. The CDR3 region has the DNA TGTGCCAGCAGTAGACTAGCGCGGGGAGATACGCAGTATTTT. Amino acids: CASSRLARGDTQYF. Drawing the rest from reference TRBV2 and TRBJ2-3, the complete variable domain is EPEVTQTPSHQVTQMGQEVILRCVPISNHLYFYWYRQILGQKVEFLVSFYNNEISEKSEIFDDQFSVERPDGSNFTLKIRSTKLEDSAMYFCASSRLARGDTQYFGPGTRLTVL.

This chain links TRBV20-1 with TRBJ1-1; TRBD1 is a possible D gene (6 bases). This CDR3 has 14 amino acids. Germline-derived CDR1 and CDR2 are DFQATT and SNEGSKA (reference sequence). V lost 6 bases and J 2 bases, leaving 16 bases between the germline ends. This CDR3 is CSAPAPRGNTEAFF. CDR3 nucleotide sequence: TGCAGTGCCCCGGCCCCCAGGGGAAACACTGAAGCTTTCTTT.

V and J are TRBV5-6 and TRBJ2-3; D may be TRBD1 (6 bases). Germline assignment: CDR1 SGHDT and CDR2 YYEEEE. The CDR3 contains 15 residues. V was cut by 2 bases and J by 1 base, with 11 bases left in between. The CDR3 region has the DNA TGTGCCAGCAGCTTTCAGGGGATGGGCACAGATACGCAGTATTTT. Protein product: CASSFQGMGTDTQYF.

V and J are TRBV12-3 or TRBV12-4 and TRBJ2-1, with D possibly being TRBD1 (6 bases). Trimming took 2 bases from V and 12 from J, leaving 17 bases between them. CDR3 length: 14 residues. CDR3 region: CASSLSQGWYGQFF. CDR3 bases: TGTGCCAGCAGTTTATCGCAGGGGTGGTATGGGCAGTTCTTC.

This rearrangement joins TRBV5-1 to TRBJ1-4; 7 bases align to TRBD1. This CDR3 has 18 residues. Germline V gives CDR1 SGHRS, CDR2 YFSETQ. After removal of 2 bases from V and 3 bases from J, the junction contained 13 bases not matched to a gene. In DNA form, the CDR3 reads TGCGCCAGCAGCTTTTCCCTACAGGGGTCGTATGCTAATGAAAAACTGTTTTTT. Encoded protein: CASSFSLQGSYANEKLFF.

This sequence joins TRBV6-5 and TRBJ2-7, with a tentative D call TRBD2 (5 bases). The CDR3 has 12 amino acids. Trimming removed 9 bases from V and 1 base from J, with 10 bases in between. Germline V CDR1 and CDR2: MNHEY, SVGAGI. CDR3 nucleotide sequence: TGTGCCAGTTCCGGGAATTCCTACGAGCAGTACTTC. Amino acid sequence: CASSGNSYEQYF.

V and J are TRBV5-1 and TRBJ2-1; a possible D gene is TRBD1 (5 bases). Trimming shortened V by 0 bases and J by 5 bases, and 12 bases separated the two germline ends. Germline V gives CDR1 SGHRS, CDR2 YFSETQ. CDR3 size: 15 residues. The CDR3 nucleotides read TGCGCCAGCAGCTTGGGGCCAGGGCTAAACAATGAGCAGTTCTTC. Translating gives CASSLGPGLNNEQFF.

V and J are TRBV11-2 and TRBJ2-5; TRBD2 matches at 8 bases. Germline values: CDR1 SGHAT, CDR2 FQNNGV. With V trimmed by 1 base and J by 5 bases, 6 bases remained unmatched. The CDR3 runs 15 residues. DNA of the CDR3: TGTGCCAGCAGCTTAGGCGGGGGGCTATTGGAGACCCAGTACTTC. Translating gives CASSLGGGLLETQYF.

This clonotype was seen ten or more times. The CDR3 DNA reads TGCGCCAGCAGCTTGGAGGCGGGTCCCCAAGAGACCCAGTACTTC. Its translation: CASSLEAGPQETQYF. The genes are TRBV5-1 and TRBJ2-5, with D possibly TRBD2 on 5 matching bases. The CDR3 is made up of 15 amino acids. Germline V gives CDR1 SGHRS, CDR2 YFSETQ. V was shortened by 0 bases and J by 1 base, with 10 bases between the two germline ends.